The rows below give T cell receptor beta chains drawn from one sample of a study of shared clonotypes between healthy human individuals. Data came from immunoSEQ multiplex PCR; TCRdb stores just in-frame clones and leaves some out. The sample has about 680,000 clones, just over 90% seen once. The sample consisted of naive CD8+ T cells sorted from blood. These receptors originate from a man between 25 and 39 years old in good health. The CDR3 runs from the conserved cysteine through the conserved F or W. A D gene is named only where the DNA matches it firmly. Clone size is stated in some rows and not others, as once, few, many or a class when expanded.

TGTGCCAGCAGCGCGTACCCATTCGGGACTAGCGGGATACGAACAGATACGCAGTATTTT	CASSAYPFGTSGIRTDTQYF	TRBV9	TRBJ2-3	TRBD2	.
TGTGCCAGCAGCTTCGGCCAGGGGATTCAGCCCCAGCATTTT	CASSFGQGIQPQHF	TRBV5-8	TRBJ1-5	.	.
TGTGCCAGCAGCTCCGCTGGGACTAGCGGGTCAAGCACAGATACGCAGTATTTT	CASSSAGTSGSSTDTQYF	TRBV7-2	TRBJ2-3	TRBD2	.
TGTGCCAGCATCGGACTAGCGGGAGGGCCTGCCCACGAGCAGTACTTC	CASIGLAGGPAHEQYF	TRBV27	TRBJ2-7	TRBD2	.
TGCAGCGCCATGGGCGGAAAGGTAAATGAGCAGTTCTTC	CSAMGGKVNEQFF	TRBV29-1	TRBJ2-1	.	.
TGTGCCACCGACGCGGGCAAGCAGTTCTTC	CATDAGKQFF	TRBV2	TRBJ2-1	.	.
TGTGCCAGCAGCCAATTAGTCAGGACAGGAGAATTTAACGAGCAGTACTTC	CASSQLVRTGEFNEQYF	TRBV16	TRBJ2-7	TRBD1	.
TGCGCCAGCAGTCGGAGCGGGAGGTTTGACTCCTACGAGCAGTACTTC	CASSRSGRFDSYEQYF	TRBV5-1	TRBJ2-7	TRBD2	.
TGTGCCAGCGGATCAGGCGGACCGGGGGGTGAGCAGTTCTTC	CASGSGGPGGEQFF	TRBV27	TRBJ2-1	TRBD2	.
TGTGCCAGCAGCTTACTCGGGGGGCGCGACAACTATGGCTACACCTTC	CASSLLGGRDNYGYTF	TRBV7-8	TRBJ1-2	.	.
TGTGCCAGCAGTCATGTAGGAGATTTCTCCTACAATGAGCAGTTCTTC	CASSHVGDFSYNEQFF	TRBV14	TRBJ2-1	.	.
TGTGCCAGCACCGCCGGGGTGGCCACCGGGGAGCTGTTTTTT	CASTAGVATGELFF	TRBV13	TRBJ2-2	.	once
TGTGCCAGAAATGGGACTAGCGGGAGTAAGCGAGAGACCCAGTACTTC	CARNGTSGSKRETQYF	TRBV5-3	TRBJ2-5	TRBD2	.
TGCGCCAGCACTCCCGGGACAGGCCCGGCGAGCAGTGGGCCCGATGAAAAACTGTTTTTT	CASTPGTGPASSGPDEKLFF	TRBV23-1	TRBJ1-4	TRBD1	.
TGTGCCAGCAGTAAAGGACTAGCGAACTACAATGAGCAGTTCTTC	CASSKGLANYNEQFF	TRBV11-2	TRBJ2-1	TRBD2	.
TGCAGCGTTGAGACAGGGGGCAACTACGAGCAGTACTTC	CSVETGGNYEQYF	TRBV29-1	TRBJ2-7	TRBD1	.
TGTGCCAGCAGCAACCTCGGGCATACGACCTTC	CASSNLGHTTF	TRBV7-8	TRBJ2-7	.	.